This is a list of T cell receptor beta chains from one sample in a study of T cells in Graves' hyperthyroidism and ophthalmopathy. TCRdb analysed the multiplex PCR reads with MiXCR anew, one entry per CDR3 protein. Of hundreds of thousands of distinct CDR3 sequences in the sample, about two fifths were seen once. Sequences were obtained from blood. Receptors originate from a man between 18 and 29 years old with Graves' hyperthyroidism. Each CDR3 is given with its conserved first and last residue. D genes are given only for firm matches. Clone size appears in some rows only: once, few, many, or a class for an expanded clone.

v_call	j_call	d_call	clone_size	cdr3_nt	cdr3_aa
TRBV7-6	TRBJ2-7	TRBD1	.	TGTGCCAGCGTTATTGGGGACAGTTCCTACGAGCAGTACTTC	CASVIGDSSYEQYF
TRBV9	TRBJ2-2	.	few	TGTGCCAGCAGCGTAGGGCTGAACACCGGGGAGCTGTTTTTT	CASSVGLNTGELFF
TRBV5-1	TRBJ2-7	.	once	TGCGCCAGCAGCACGACAGGGAGGACCGAGCAGTACTTC	CASSTTGRTEQYF
TRBV5-4	TRBJ2-7	.	.	TGTGCCAGCAGCTTTCACAAGGACGAAAGCTCCTACGAGCAGTACTTC	CASSFHKDESSYEQYF
TRBV10-3	TRBJ2-7	.	.	TGTGCCAGCAGTTATCGGGTCCCTAGCTCCTACGAGCAGTACTTC	CASSYRVPSSYEQYF
TRBV7-2	TRBJ2-2	.	.	.	CASSPDTVLRAGELFF
TRBV6-5	TRBJ1-4	.	few	TGTGCCAGCAGTTACTCGTATGGGAATGAAAAACTGTTTTTT	CASSYSYGNEKLFF
TRBV14	TRBJ1-3	.	.	TGTGCCAGCAGCCAATCGGGCACCCGTGGAAACACCATATATTTT	CASSQSGTRGNTIYF
TRBV7-9	TRBJ2-7	TRBD1	many	TGTGCCAGCAGCTTATCCGGGACAGGGGACACCGAGCAGTACTTC	CASSLSGTGDTEQYF
TRBV19	TRBJ1-1	.	.	TGTGCCAGTGGTAGCGGGGGGATTCCTGAAGCTTTCTTT	CASGSGGIPEAFF
TRBV9	TRBJ2-7	.	.	TGTGCCAGCAGTGCGTGGACCTCCACCTACGAGCAGTACTTC	CASSAWTSTYEQYF
TRBV9	TRBJ1-2	.	few	TGTGCCAGCAGCTCTCCGGGGGCGCAGGGCTACACCTTC	CASSSPGAQGYTF
TRBV20-1	TRBJ1-5	TRBD1	.	TGCAGTGCTCTTTCTCGGCAGGGGGCGGGCAATCAGCCCCAGCATTTT	CSALSRQGAGNQPQHF
TRBV10-3	TRBJ2-7	TRBD2	.	TGTGCCATCAGTGGAGCGGGAGTCGCCGAGCAGTACTTC	CAISGAGVAEQYF
TRBV7-9	TRBJ2-7	.	many	TGTGCCAGCAGCTGGGACCACTACGAGCAGTACTTC	CASSWDHYEQYF
TRBV29-1	TRBJ2-7	.	.	TGCAGCGTTCGCCCGCTCGGGGGCAAGATATACGAGCAGTACTTC	CSVRPLGGKIYEQYF
TRBV2	TRBJ2-5	.	.	TGTGCCAGCAGTGCCGGGCTGACAGTTATCCAAGAGACCCAGTACTTC	CASSAGLTVIQETQYF
TRBV5-6	TRBJ1-4	.	few	TGTGCCAGCAGCTTGGAGCTATCAACTAATGAAAAACTGTTTTTT	CASSLELSTNEKLFF
TRBV7-2	TRBJ1-5	TRBD1	.	TGTGCCAGCAGCTTCGGGACAGGGATTCAGCCCCAGCATTTT	CASSFGTGIQPQHF
TRBV24-1	TRBJ2-7	.	.	TGTGCCACCAGTGATTCGGGACTTTCCTACGAGCAGTACTTC	CATSDSGLSYEQYF
TRBV2	TRBJ2-7	TRBD1	many	TGTGCCAGCAGTTCCGGGACAGCCTCCTACGAGCAGTACTTC	CASSSGTASYEQYF
TRBV11-2	TRBJ2-2	TRBD2	once	TGTGCCAGCAGCGTAGCAGCTAGCGGGAGTTTGACCGGGGAGCTGTTTTTT	CASSVAASGSLTGELFF
TRBV7-8	TRBJ2-7	TRBD1	.	TGTGCCAGCAGGATGGACAGGGGGCGTTTAGGGGAGCAGTACTTC	CASRMDRGRLGEQYF
TRBV2	TRBJ1-4	.	.	TGTGCCAGCAGTGGGGGACCAGTAAATGAAAAACTGTTTTTT	CASSGGPVNEKLFF
TRBV10-3	TRBJ2-7	TRBD1	many	TGTGCCATCAGTGAGTCGAGGACAGGGTACTACGAGCAGTACTTC	CAISESRTGYYEQYF
TRBV12-3/TRBV12-4	TRBJ2-7	.	.	TGTGCCAGCAGCATAGAGGGCCTCAACGAGCAGTACTTC	CASSIEGLNEQYF
TRBV4-1	TRBJ2-5	TRBD1	few	TGCGCCAGCAGCCACGCACAGGGGAACCAAGAGACCCAGTACTTC	CASSHAQGNQETQYF
TRBV11-1	TRBJ1-1	.	many	TGTGCCAGCAGCCCCTACAGGGTAGCGGGTGAAGCTTTCTTT	CASSPYRVAGEAFF
TRBV20-1	TRBJ1-4	.	.	TGCAGTGCTCTAACTAGGCCGGCCGGAGGAAAAAAACTGTTTTTT	CSALTRPAGGKKLFF
TRBV10-3	TRBJ1-1	.	many	TGTGCCATCGGGGACGGGAACTTTAACACTGAAGCTTTCTTT	CAIGDGNFNTEAFF
TRBV6-5	TRBJ1-2	.	few	TGTGCCAGCAGTCCTGGACAGTACTATGGCTACACCTTC	CASSPGQYYGYTF
TRBV12-3/TRBV12-4	TRBJ1-6	.	few	TGTGCCAGCAGTTTCAACGCAGGTTCACCCCTCCACTTT	CASSFNAGSPLHF
TRBV6-5	TRBJ1-5	TRBD1	many	TGTGCCAGCAGGGCAGGGGGCGATCAGCCCCAGCATTTT	CASRAGGDQPQHF
TRBV6-5	TRBJ1-1	.	.	TGTGCCAGCATTTCGACGGGCACTGAAGCTTTCTTT	CASISTGTEAFF
TRBV9	TRBJ1-4	TRBD1	.	TGTGCCAGCAGCGGAACTACAGGGGGCTTTGAAAAACTGTTTTTT	CASSGTTGGFEKLFF
TRBV4-1	TRBJ1-3	.	few	TGCGCCAGCAGCCAACCGGGACAAAGAAACACCATATATTTT	CASSQPGQRNTIYF
TRBV2	TRBJ1-1	TRBD1	many	TGTGCCACCCGGGACAGGGTATGGGCTGAAGCTTTCTTT	CATRDRVWAEAFF
TRBV6-6	TRBJ1-1	.	.	TGTGCCAGCAGTTACACGACAGGCGTTAACACTGAAGCTTTCTTT	CASSYTTGVNTEAFF
TRBV14	TRBJ1-1	.	many	TGTGCCAGCAGCCCGACTGAAAGGAATGAAGCTTTCTTT	CASSPTERNEAFF
TRBV7-8	TRBJ2-7	.	few	TGTGCCAGCAGCTTTTACGGGACGCAAAGCTACGAGCAGTACTTC	CASSFYGTQSYEQYF
TRBV5-6	TRBJ2-7	TRBD1	few	TGTGCCAGCAGCGGGGGACAGGCCCCTCCAAAGCAGTACTTC	CASSGGQAPPKQYF
TRBV20-1	TRBJ2-2	.	.	TGCAGTGCTAGAGATCGGAAAGGACGGAACACCGGGGGGCTGTTTTTT	CSARDRKGRNTGGLFF
TRBV7-9	TRBJ1-5	.	.	TGTGACAGCAGCCCAGGATATGGGGAATTTCAGCCCCAGCATTTT	CDSSPGYGEFQPQHF
TRBV6-5	TRBJ1-1	.	few	TGTGCCAGCAGTTACGGTAGGACCTTTAACACTGAAGCTTTCTTT	CASSYGRTFNTEAFF
TRBV9	TRBJ2-5	.	few	TGTGCCAGCAGCGTAGCTATCGGGAGAGGAGAGACCCAGTACTTC	CASSVAIGRGETQYF
TRBV10-3	TRBJ2-7	TRBD2	many	TGTGCCAGCCAGACTAGCGGAAACTACGAGCAGTACTTC	CASQTSGNYEQYF
TRBV20-1	TRBJ1-5	.	.	TGCAGTGCCCCTCCCCGACAGATTATATATAGCAATCAGCCCCAGCATTTT	CSAPPRQIIYSNQPQHF
TRBV7-2	TRBJ2-7	.	.	TGTGCCAGCAGCCTCGGGCAGCGTGGCCGGGAGACCTACGAGCAGTACTTC	CASSLGQRGRETYEQYF
TRBV24-1	TRBJ1-1	.	many	TGTGCCACCAGCGGGTTCGGTACCAACACTGAAGCTTTCTTT	CATSGFGTNTEAFF
TRBV5-4	TRBJ2-5	.	few	TGTGCCACCTTTGCCGAAGAGACCCAGTACTTC	CATFAEETQYF
TRBV7-9	TRBJ2-5	TRBD1	.	TGTGCCAGCAGCCTGCCGGGACAGTTGGGAGAGACCCAGTACTTC	CASSLPGQLGETQYF
TRBV7-6	TRBJ2-3	.	.	TGTGCCAGCAGCTTAGGTGACACAGATACGCAGTATTTT	CASSLGDTDTQYF
TRBV7-9	TRBJ2-7	TRBD2	once	TGTGCCAGCATCCTTCCCCTAGAAAGCGGGAGCTACGAGCAGTACTTC	CASILPLESGSYEQYF
TRBV7-2	TRBJ2-2	TRBD2	.	TGTGCCAGCGGGAGACTAGCGGGAGGTTGTACCGGGGAGCTGTTTTTT	CASGRLAGGCTGELFF
TRBV5-4	TRBJ1-1	.	.	TGTGCCAGCAGCCAAGATGCAGGCACTGAAGCTTTCTTT	CASSQDAGTEAFF